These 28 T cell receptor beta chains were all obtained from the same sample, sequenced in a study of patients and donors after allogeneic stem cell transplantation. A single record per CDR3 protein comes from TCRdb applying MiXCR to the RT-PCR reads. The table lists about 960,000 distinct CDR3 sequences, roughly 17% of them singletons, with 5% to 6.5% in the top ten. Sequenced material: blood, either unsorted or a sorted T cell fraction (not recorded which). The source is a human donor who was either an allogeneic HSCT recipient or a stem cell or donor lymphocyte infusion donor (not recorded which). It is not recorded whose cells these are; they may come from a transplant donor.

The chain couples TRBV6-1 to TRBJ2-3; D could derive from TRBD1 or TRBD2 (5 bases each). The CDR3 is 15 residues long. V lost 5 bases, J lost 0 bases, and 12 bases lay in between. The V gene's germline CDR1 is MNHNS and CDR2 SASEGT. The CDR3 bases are TGTGCCAGCAGTCAATCGGGACCGAGCACAGATACGCAGTATTTT. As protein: CASSQSGPSTDTQYF.

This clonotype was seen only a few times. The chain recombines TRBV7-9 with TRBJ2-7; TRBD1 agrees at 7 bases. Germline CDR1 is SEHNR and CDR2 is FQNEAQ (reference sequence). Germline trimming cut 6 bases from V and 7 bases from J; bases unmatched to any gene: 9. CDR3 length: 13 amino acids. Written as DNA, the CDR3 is TGTGCCAGCAGGCCAACAGGGGCGGAGGAGCAGTACTTC. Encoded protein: CASRPTGAEEQYF.

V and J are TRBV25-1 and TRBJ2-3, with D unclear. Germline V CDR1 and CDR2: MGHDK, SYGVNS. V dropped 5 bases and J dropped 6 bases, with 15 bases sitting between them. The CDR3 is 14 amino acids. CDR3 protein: CASSRANRKDTQYF. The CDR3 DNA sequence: TGTGCCAGCAGTAGGGCTAACCGTAAGGATACGCAGTATTTT.

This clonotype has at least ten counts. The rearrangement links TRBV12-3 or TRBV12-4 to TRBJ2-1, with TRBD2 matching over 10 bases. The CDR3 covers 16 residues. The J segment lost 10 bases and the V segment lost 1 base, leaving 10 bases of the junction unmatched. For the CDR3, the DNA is TGTGCCAGCAGTTTAGGCGAGCGGGGGGGCCTCAAGGAGCAGTTCTTC. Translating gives CASSLGERGGLKEQFF.

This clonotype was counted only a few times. The CDR3 region is CASSITGGTDTQYF. The CDR3 nucleotides read TGTGCCAGCAGCATAACCGGGGGCACAGATACGCAGTATTTT. The J gene is TRBJ2-3, the V gene TRBV7-9, with D tentatively TRBD2 (5 bases). The CDR3 runs to 14 residues. Germline CDR1 SEHNR, CDR2 FQNEAQ (reference sequence). Trimming left V 5 bases short and J 1 base short, with 10 bases between.

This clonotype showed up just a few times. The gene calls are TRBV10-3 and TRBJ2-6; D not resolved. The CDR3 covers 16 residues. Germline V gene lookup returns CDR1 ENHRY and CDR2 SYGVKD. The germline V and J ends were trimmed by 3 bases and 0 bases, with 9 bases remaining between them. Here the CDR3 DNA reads TGTGCCATCAGTGAATCGGGTGCCTCTGGGGCCAACGTCCTGACTTTC. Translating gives CAISESGASGANVLTF.

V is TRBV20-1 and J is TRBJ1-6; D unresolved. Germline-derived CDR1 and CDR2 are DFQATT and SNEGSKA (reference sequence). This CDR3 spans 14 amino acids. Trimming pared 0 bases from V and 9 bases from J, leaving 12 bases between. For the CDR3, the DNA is TGCAGTGCTAGAGATGGTCGTGGCGGTTCACCCCTCCACTTT. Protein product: CSARDGRGGSPLHF.

The chain's CDR3 is CASSQEGGSGYEQYF. In DNA form, the CDR3 reads TGTGCCAGCAGCCAAGAGGGAGGGTCCGGCTACGAGCAGTACTTC. This chain joins TRBV3-1 and TRBJ2-7, with 7 bases aligning to TRBD2. The length of the CDR3 is 15 residues. J gave up 3 bases and V 0 bases, and 5 bases lay outside the gene matches. CDR1 is LGHDT, CDR2 YNNKEL, per germline (reference sequence).

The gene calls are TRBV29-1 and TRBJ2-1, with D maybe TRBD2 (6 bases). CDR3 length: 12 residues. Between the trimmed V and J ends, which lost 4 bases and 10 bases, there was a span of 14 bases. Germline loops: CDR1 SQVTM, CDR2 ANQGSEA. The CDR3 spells CSVAGTYPEQFF. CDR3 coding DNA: TGCAGCGTTGCCGGGACTTACCCCGAGCAGTTCTTC.

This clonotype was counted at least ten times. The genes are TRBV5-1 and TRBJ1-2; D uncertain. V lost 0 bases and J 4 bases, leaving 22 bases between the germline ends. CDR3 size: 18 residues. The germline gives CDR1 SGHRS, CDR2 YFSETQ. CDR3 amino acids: CASSLALATGREGYGYTF. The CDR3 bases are TGCGCCAGCAGCTTGGCCTTGGCGACCGGGAGAGAAGGCTATGGCTACACCTTC.

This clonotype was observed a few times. This CDR3 is CASSFRQGSYEQYF. The DNA of the CDR3 is TGTGCCAGCAGTTTCCGGCAGGGGTCCTACGAGCAGTACTTC. The chain employs TRBV27 and TRBJ2-7, with D tentatively TRBD1 (6 bases). This CDR3 spans 14 amino acids. V lost 3 bases and J 1 base, leaving 10 bases between the germline ends. Germline assignment: CDR1 MNHEY and CDR2 SMNVEV (reference sequence).

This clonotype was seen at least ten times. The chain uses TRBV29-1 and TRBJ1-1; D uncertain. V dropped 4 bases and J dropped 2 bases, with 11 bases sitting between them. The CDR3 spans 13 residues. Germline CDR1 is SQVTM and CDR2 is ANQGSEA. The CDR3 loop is CSVAFGYNTEAFF. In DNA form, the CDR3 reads TGCAGCGTTGCTTTTGGTTATAACACTGAAGCTTTCTTT.

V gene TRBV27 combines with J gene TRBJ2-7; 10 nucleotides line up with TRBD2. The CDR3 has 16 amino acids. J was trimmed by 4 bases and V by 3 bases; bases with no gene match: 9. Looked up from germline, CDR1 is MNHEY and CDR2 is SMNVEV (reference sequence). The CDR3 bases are TGTGCCAGCAGTTTCGTTCCTAGCGGGAGTAGTTACGAGCAGTACTTC. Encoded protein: CASSFVPSGSSYEQYF.

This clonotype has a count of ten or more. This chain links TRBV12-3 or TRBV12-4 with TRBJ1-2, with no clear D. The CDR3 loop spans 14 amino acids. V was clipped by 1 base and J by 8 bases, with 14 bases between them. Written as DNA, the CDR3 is TGTGCCAGCAGTTTAGTGTCTCGCGGAGGGGGCTACACCTTC. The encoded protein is CASSLVSRGGGYTF.

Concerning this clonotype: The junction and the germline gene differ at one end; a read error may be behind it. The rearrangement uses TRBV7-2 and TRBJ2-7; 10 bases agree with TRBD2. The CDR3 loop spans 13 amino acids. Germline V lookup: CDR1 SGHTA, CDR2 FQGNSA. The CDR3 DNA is TGTGCCAGCAGCCCGGGGAGCGGGGGGGCCAAGAACTTC. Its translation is CASSPGSGGAKNF.

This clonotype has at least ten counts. For the CDR3, the DNA is TGCGCCAGCAGCTTGACTACCGTACGGGATGAGCAGTTCTTC. This sequence encodes CASSLTTVRDEQFF. This rearrangement joins TRBV5-1 to TRBJ2-1, with D hard to call. Germline V gives CDR1 SGHRS, CDR2 YFSETQ. The CDR3 spans 14 residues. Trimming took 1 base from V and 8 from J, leaving 13 bases between them.

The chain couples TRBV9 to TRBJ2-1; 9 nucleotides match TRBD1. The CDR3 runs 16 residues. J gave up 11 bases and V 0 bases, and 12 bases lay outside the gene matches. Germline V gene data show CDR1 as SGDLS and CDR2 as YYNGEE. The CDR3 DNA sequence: TGTGCCAGCAGCGTAGATCGGACAGGGGTTCTTCGTAAGCAGTTCTTC. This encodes CASSVDRTGVLRKQFF.

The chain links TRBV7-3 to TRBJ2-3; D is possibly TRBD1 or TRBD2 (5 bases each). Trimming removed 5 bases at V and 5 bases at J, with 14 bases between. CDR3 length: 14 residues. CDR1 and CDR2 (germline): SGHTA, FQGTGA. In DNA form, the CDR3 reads TGTGCCAGCAGCAACCGGGGCCCGAAAGATACGCAGTATTTT. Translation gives CASSNRGPKDTQYF.

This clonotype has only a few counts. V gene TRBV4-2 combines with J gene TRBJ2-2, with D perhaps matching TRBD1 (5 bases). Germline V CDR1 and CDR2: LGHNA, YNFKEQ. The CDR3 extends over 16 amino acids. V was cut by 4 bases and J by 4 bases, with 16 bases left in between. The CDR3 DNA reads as TGTGCCAGCAGCCCCCCCGGGTGGACACGCACCGGGGAGCTGTTTTTT. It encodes CASSPPGWTRTGELFF.

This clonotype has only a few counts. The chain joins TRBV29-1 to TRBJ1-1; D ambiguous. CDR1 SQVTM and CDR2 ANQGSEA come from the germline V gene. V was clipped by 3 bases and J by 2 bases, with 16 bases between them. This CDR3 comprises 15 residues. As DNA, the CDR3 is TGCAGCGTTGACCCGCAAGGACGGAGTAACACTGAAGCTTTCTTT. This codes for CSVDPQGRSNTEAFF.

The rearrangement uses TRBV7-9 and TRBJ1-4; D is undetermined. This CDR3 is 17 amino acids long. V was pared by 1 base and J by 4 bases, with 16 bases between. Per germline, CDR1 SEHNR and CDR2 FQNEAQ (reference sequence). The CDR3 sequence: CASSLGWRHAVNEKLFF. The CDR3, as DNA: TGTGCCAGCAGCTTAGGCTGGAGACACGCGGTTAATGAAAAACTGTTTTTT.

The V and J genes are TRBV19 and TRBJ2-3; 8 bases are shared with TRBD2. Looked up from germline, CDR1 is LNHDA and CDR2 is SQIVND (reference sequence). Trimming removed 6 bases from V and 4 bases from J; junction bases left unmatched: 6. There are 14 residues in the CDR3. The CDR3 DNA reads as TGTGCCAGTAGATTGCGGGAGGTTGCAGATACGCAGTATTTT. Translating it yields CASRLREVADTQYF.

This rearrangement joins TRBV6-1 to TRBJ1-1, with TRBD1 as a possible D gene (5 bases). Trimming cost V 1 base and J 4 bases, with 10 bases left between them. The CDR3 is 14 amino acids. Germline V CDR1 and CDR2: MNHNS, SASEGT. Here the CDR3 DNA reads TGTGCCAGCAGTGAAGGAGGGGTCGGCACTGAAGCTTTCTTT. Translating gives CASSEGGVGTEAFF.

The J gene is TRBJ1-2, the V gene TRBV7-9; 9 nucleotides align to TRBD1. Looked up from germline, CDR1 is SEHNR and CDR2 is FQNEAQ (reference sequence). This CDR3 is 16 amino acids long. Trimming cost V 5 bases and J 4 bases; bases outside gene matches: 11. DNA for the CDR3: TGTGCCAGCAGCACACCAAAGGGGACAGGGACCTATGGCTACACCTTC. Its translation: CASSTPKGTGTYGYTF.

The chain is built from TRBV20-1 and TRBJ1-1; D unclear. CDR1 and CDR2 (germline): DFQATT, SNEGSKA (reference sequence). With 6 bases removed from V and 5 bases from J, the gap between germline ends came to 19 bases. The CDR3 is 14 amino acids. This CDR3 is CSAGKDDSGTEAFF. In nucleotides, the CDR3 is TGCAGTGCCGGAAAGGACGATAGTGGAACTGAAGCTTTCTTT.

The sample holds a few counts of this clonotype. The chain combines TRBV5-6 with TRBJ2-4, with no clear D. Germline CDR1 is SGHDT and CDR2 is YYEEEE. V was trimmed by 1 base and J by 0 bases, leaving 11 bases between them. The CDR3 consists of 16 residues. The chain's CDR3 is CASSLFGSIAKNIQYF. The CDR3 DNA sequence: TGTGCCAGCAGCTTGTTCGGCTCTATAGCCAAAAACATTCAGTACTTC.

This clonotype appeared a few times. The CDR3 bases are TGCGCCAGCAGGCGGGAGGGTCGTTCCTACAATGAGCAGTTCTTC. It is translated as CASRREGRSYNEQFF. The chain couples TRBV5-1 to TRBJ2-1; 9 bases are a match to TRBD2. The CDR3 consists of 15 residues. Losses at the gene ends were 5 bases for V and 1 base for J; bases not matched to a gene: 4. CDR1 and CDR2 (germline): SGHRS, YFSETQ.

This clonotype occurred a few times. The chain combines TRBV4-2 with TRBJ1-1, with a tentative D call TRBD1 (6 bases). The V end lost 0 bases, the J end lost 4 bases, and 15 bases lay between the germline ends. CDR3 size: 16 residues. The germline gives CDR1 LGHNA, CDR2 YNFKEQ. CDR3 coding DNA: TGTGCCAGCAGCCAAGAGGACCCAGGGGTCTCCACTGAAGCTTTCTTT. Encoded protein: CASSQEDPGVSTEAFF.